The 15 T cell receptor beta chains presented below share a single source sample, sequenced in a study of cytomegalovirus exposure and HLA in healthy donors. This PCR relied on a set of 60 Vbeta primers and 13 Jbeta primers. Sequenced by immunoSEQ multiplex PCR; TCRdb stores in-frame clones only, minus some. The sample consists of more than 85,000 clones, approximately 73% of them appearing once. The sample was PBMCs. These receptors were collected from a man aged 35-49 years in good health and CMV-seronegative.

The rearrangement links TRBV5-4 to TRBJ1-2, with 7 nucleotides matching TRBD1. V lost 3 bases to trimming and J lost 10 bases; unmatched junction nucleotides: 12. The CDR3 is made up of 14 amino acids. CDR1 and CDR2 from the germline V gene are SGHNT and YYREEE (reference sequence). CDR3 in amino acids: CASSSDQGTADYTF. CDR3 bases: TGTGCCAGCAGCTCAGATCAGGGGACAGCGGACTACACCTTC.

The chain has TRBV7-3 and TRBJ1-2; D unresolved. The CDR3 runs 13 residues. The V gene's germline CDR1 is SGHTA and CDR2 FQGTGA. V lost 3 bases to trimming and J lost 4 bases, with 9 bases between them. CDR3 protein: CASSFGPPYGYTF. The DNA of the CDR3 is TGTGCCAGCAGCTTTGGGCCTCCCTATGGCTACACCTTC.

The chain joins TRBV4-1 to TRBJ2-1; 10 nucleotides agree with TRBD1. Looked up from germline, CDR1 is MGHRA and CDR2 is YSYEKL. The length of the CDR3 is 15 residues. The V and J ends lost 2 bases and 9 bases, in that order; junction bases with no gene match: 7. The CDR3 loop is CASSQRDRGLSEQFF. The CDR3 DNA is TGCGCCAGCAGCCAAAGAGACAGGGGGCTAAGTGAGCAGTTCTTC.

CDR3 in DNA: TGTGCCAGCAGCCATAAATCAACGGGACAGGGCTTTCGCACCGGGGAGCTGTTTTTT. This translates into CASSHKSTGQGFRTGELFF. The chain has TRBV7-9 and TRBJ2-2; 9 bases map to TRBD1. The junction had 17 bases not matched to a gene; V was cut back by 5 bases and J by 4 bases. Germline CDR1 and CDR2: SEHNR and FQNEAQ (reference sequence). The CDR3 contains 19 residues.

The J gene is TRBJ2-1, the V gene TRBV7-8; 7 nucleotides align to TRBD1. The CDR3 sequence is 16 residues long. V trimming: 7 bases; J trimming: 1 base; junction bases outside the gene matches: 10. From germline, CDR1 is SGHVS and CDR2 FQNEAQ. In DNA, the CDR3 is TGTGCCAGCATCCCTCGCCAGGGGGTTTCCTACAATGAGCAGTTCTTC. This translates into CASIPRQGVSYNEQFF.

This clone was recorded once. The chain employs TRBV6-1 and TRBJ2-3; weak D call: TRBD1 (6 bases). V was clipped by 4 bases and J by 1 base, with 15 bases between them. The CDR3 spans 16 residues. Germline V gene data show CDR1 as MNHNS and CDR2 as SASEGT. CDR3 coding DNA: TGTGCCAGCAGTGTGGAACAGGGTCTGGGCACAGATACGCAGTATTTT. Amino acid sequence: CASSVEQGLGTDTQYF.

This chain connects TRBV7-8 to TRBJ1-5, with D perhaps matching TRBD1 (6 bases). Germline V gene sequence: CDR1 SGHVS, CDR2 FQNEAQ. Deletions cut 4 bases from V and 4 bases from J, with 17 bases between. This CDR3 is built from 16 residues. CDR3 protein: CASSWARGEVNQPQHF. In nucleotides, the CDR3 is TGTGCCAGCAGCTGGGCCAGGGGAGAAGTGAATCAGCCCCAGCATTTT.

The chain combines TRBV29-1 with TRBJ1-1; 8 positions agree with TRBD1. CDR1 is SQVTM and CDR2 is ANQGSEA in the germline V gene. The CDR3 consists of 13 residues. J was trimmed by 11 bases and V by 4 bases; bases with no gene match: 12. DNA for the CDR3: TGCAGCGTTGGAAACACAGGGGGTAGACGGGCTTTCTTT. It codes for CSVGNTGGRRAFF.

A few counts support this clone. At one end, the junction sequence differs from germline, possibly due to a read error. The chain carries TRBV11-2 and TRBJ1-1; 10 bases are shared with TRBD1. The CDR3 extends over 14 amino acids. Germline values: CDR1 SGHAT, CDR2 FQNNGV. The CDR3 protein is CASSQASGTGVAFF. In DNA form, the CDR3 reads TGCGCCAGCAGCCAAGCCTCCGGGACAGGGGTAGCTTTCTTT. Complete variable domain (other parts from reference TRBV11-2 and TRBJ1-1): EAGVAQSPRYKIIEKRQSVAFWCNPISGHATLYWYQQILGQGPKLLIQFQNNGVVDDSQLPKDRFSAERLKGVDSTLKIQPAKLEDSAVYLCASSQASGTGVAFFGQGTRLTVV.

This clone was found a few times. The chain has TRBV6-1 and TRBJ1-1; D is unclear. V dropped 2 bases and J dropped 6 bases, with 7 bases sitting between them. The CDR3 is 12 amino acids. The germline gives CDR1 MNHNS, CDR2 SASEGT. CDR3: CASSELQSEAFF. In DNA, the CDR3 is TGTGCCAGCAGTGAATTGCAGTCTGAAGCTTTCTTT.

In its sample, this clone was seen once. The chain carries TRBV5-6 and TRBJ2-7; 9 nucleotides align to TRBD2. The CDR3 spans 13 residues. V dropped 4 bases and J dropped 4; count of bases not matched to a gene: 3. Germline CDR1 SGHDT, CDR2 YYEEEE. This CDR3 is CASSAGLAYEQYF. In DNA form, the CDR3 reads TGTGCCAGCAGCGCGGGACTAGCATACGAGCAGTACTTC.

The V gene is TRBV11-2, the J gene TRBJ2-7; TRBD2 might be the D (5 bases). V dropped 5 bases and J dropped 3 bases, with 17 bases sitting between them. The CDR3 covers 15 residues. CDR1 and CDR2 from the germline V gene are SGHAT and FQNNGV. CDR3 amino acids: CASSPSLTYYYEQYF. The DNA of the CDR3 is TGTGCCAGCAGCCCTAGCCTAACCTACTACTACGAGCAGTACTTC.

The chain is built from TRBV12-5 and TRBJ1-5, with 10 bases identical to TRBD1. Trimming at V came to 6 bases and at J to 0 bases, leaving 20 bases not matched to a gene. Looked up from germline, CDR1 is LGHNT and CDR2 is FRNRAP. This CDR3 has 21 amino acids. CDR3 amino acids: CASGSRRQGAGSTYSNQPQHF. The CDR3 DNA sequence: TGTGCTAGTGGCTCCCGGCGACAGGGGGCGGGATCCACTTATAGCAATCAGCCCCAGCATTTT.

This clone came up once. The chain links TRBV15 to TRBJ2-2; weak D call: TRBD1 (5 bases). V dropped 5 bases and J dropped 0 bases, with 13 bases sitting between them. The CDR3 runs 16 residues. CDR1 is LNHNV, CDR2 YYDKDF, per germline (reference sequence). The CDR3 reads CATSPETETNTGELFF. The CDR3 region has the DNA TGTGCCACCAGCCCGGAGACAGAAACGAACACCGGGGAGCTGTTTTTT.

In its sample, this clone was seen a few times. In DNA, the CDR3 is TGTGCCAGCACTCGTGGACAGCGTACCTACGAGCAGTACTTC. Translation: CASTRGQRTYEQYF. The chain links TRBV6-8 to TRBJ2-7; D is perhaps TRBD1 (6 bases). The V end was cut by 7 bases, the J end by 2 bases, with 15 bases between. The CDR3 runs to 14 residues. CDR1 is MNHGY and CDR2 is SAAAGT in the germline V gene.